This T cell receptor beta chain is drawn from a study of T-cell memory formation after mild COVID-19. Study-wide context: TCR clusters largely stayed donor specific. Study-wide results and limits: The main location of contracting CD4+ clones was CM and EM, and that of contracting CD8+ clones was EMRA.

This clonotype has only a few counts. Its antigen is unidentified. The CDR3 extends over 16 amino acids. The V end was cut by 0 bases, the J end by 8 bases, with 17 bases between. CDR1 and CDR2 from the germline V gene are LGHNA and YNFKEQ. TCRdb fed the 5' RACE reads into MiXCR, producing one record per CDR3 protein. This table has 350,000 to 500,000 distinct CDR3 sequences, 20% appearing once. The chain carries TRBV4-2 and TRBJ2-1; D possibly corresponds to TRBD1 (5 bases). The material sequenced was PBMCs or a T cell subset sorted from them (not recorded which). The receptor was derived from an adult woman who had mild COVID-19 (a few samples of this study predate the infection). Cell type and time point are not known. This chain's CDR3 is CASSQEPRTLGHEQFF. In DNA, the CDR3 is TGTGCCAGCAGCCAAGAGCCCCGGACCCTGGGGCATGAGCAGTTCTTC.